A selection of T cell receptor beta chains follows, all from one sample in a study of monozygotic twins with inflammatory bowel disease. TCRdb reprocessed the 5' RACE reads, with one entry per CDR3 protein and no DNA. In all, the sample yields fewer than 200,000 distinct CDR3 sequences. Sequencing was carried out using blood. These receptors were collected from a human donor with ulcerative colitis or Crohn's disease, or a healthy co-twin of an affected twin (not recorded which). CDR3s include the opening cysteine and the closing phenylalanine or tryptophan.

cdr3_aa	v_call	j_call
CASSPSFPDTQYF	TRBV18	TRBJ2-3
CASSSGLAEETQYF	TRBV5-1	TRBJ2-5
CASSQVPGTGANVLTF	TRBV3-1	TRBJ2-6
CDSSRDNANTGELFF	TRBV6-1	TRBJ2-2
CAWIPLQTGGGEQYF	TRBV30	TRBJ2-7
CAWSVPPRLEKFF	TRBV30	TRBJ2-1
CASRNAGLAGVETQYF	TRBV12-3/TRBV12-4	TRBJ2-5
CASSQEAGFTGELFF	TRBV4-1	TRBJ2-2
CASSYASSGPYDTQYF	TRBV6-5	TRBJ2-3
CASSQEQLGYGYTF	TRBV14	TRBJ1-2
CASSQGFSGQETQYF	TRBV4-3	TRBJ2-5
CASRGFLRALGQETQYF	TRBV6-1	TRBJ2-5
CASSLVRQQTGELFF	TRBV5-1	TRBJ2-2
CASLRGGEVTEQFF	TRBV5-5	TRBJ2-1
CSVEEGQVGFF	TRBV29-1	TRBJ2-1
CASSSKPDRPQSSYEQYF	TRBV27	TRBJ2-7
CAWKVKTGVPGELFF	TRBV30	TRBJ2-2
CASSYNAGVSYEQYF	TRBV6-2/TRBV6-3	TRBJ2-7
CASSQDDRGRFYGYTF	TRBV14	TRBJ1-2
CASSETVTSGANVLTF	TRBV6-4	TRBJ2-6
CASSPREGYEQYF	TRBV4-1	TRBJ2-7
CASTRDRGNEKLFF	TRBV7-2	TRBJ1-4
CSATLLRAVNQPQHF	TRBV20-1	TRBJ1-5
CASSKGLAAGELFF	TRBV5-1	TRBJ2-2
CATSPRQNSGANVLTF	TRBV24-1	TRBJ2-6
CATSDSGRRTDTQYF	TRBV24-1	TRBJ2-3
CASSPSWYRGGRNQETQYF	TRBV12-3/TRBV12-4	TRBJ2-5
CSVEAVNYEQYF	TRBV29-1	TRBJ2-7
CATSGISYNEQFF	TRBV24-1	TRBJ2-1
CASSLSGRSPGELFF	TRBV5-5	TRBJ2-2
CASSLKPSAGEQFF	TRBV7-8	TRBJ2-1
CSAWRGQGAYEQYF	TRBV20-1	TRBJ2-7
CASSARLAGYTDTQYF	TRBV11-1	TRBJ2-3
CASSYSGTVTDTQYF	TRBV6-5	TRBJ2-3
CASSPRAVNTEAFF	TRBV18	TRBJ1-1
CASSQSLGGANVLTF	TRBV18	TRBJ2-6
CASSYSGKGGGQPQHF	TRBV6-5	TRBJ1-5
CASYSSYNEQFF	TRBV6-5	TRBJ2-1
CSALVSSYEQYF	TRBV20-1	TRBJ2-7
CASSSRRGQPQHF	TRBV5-1	TRBJ1-5
CASSLTGAGGSGELFF	TRBV6-1	TRBJ2-2
CASSFLAGSSDTQYF	TRBV19	TRBJ2-3
CSGPTSEWDIAQYF	TRBV29-1	TRBJ2-5
CASSFTPLTGTNSPLHF	TRBV5-1	TRBJ1-6
CASSIPALVGQETQYF	TRBV19	TRBJ2-5
CASSINQGIYGYTF	TRBV19	TRBJ1-2
CASSPGLAFYNEQFF	TRBV5-1	TRBJ2-1
CGARDGGVAKNIQYF	TRBV20-1	TRBJ2-4
CASSVTGGPSGELFF	TRBV9	TRBJ2-2